A few counts support the clone carrying this T cell receptor beta chain. This entry belongs to a study of blood T cell repertoires in COVID-19. Turning to the study itself: COVID-19 samples from acute and convalescent phases originated in the United States, Italy and Spain. PBMCs, B-cell-depleted T cells, or T cells provided the cDNA or gDNA that made up the material.

The CDR3 contains 17 residues. V was pared by 7 bases and J by 5 bases, with 26 bases between. Germline CDR1 is WSHSY and CDR2 is SAAADI. Per the original methods: From reference gene primer amplification, estimates of nucleated cell counts were derived. Data came from immunoSEQ multiplex PCR; TCRdb stores just in-frame clones and leaves some out. V and J calls and clone size are copied from that table; D and trimming were computed from the DNA. The sample yields some 130,000 clones, over 75% seen once. The TCR was taken from a man older than 75 with acute or convalescent COVID-19. This chain joins TRBV10-2 and TRBJ2-5, with a possible D match to TRBD1 (7 bases). Sequenced sample: peripheral blood. In nucleotides, the CDR3 is TGCGCCAGCACACTACAGGGGCGCGGAGGGGGGTCGGAGACCCAGTACTTC. Residues: CASTLQGRGGGSETQYF.